Sequencing of this T cell receptor beta chain was carried out in a study of cytotoxic CD8 clonotypes in ibrutinib-treated CLL. Sequencing was performed with immunoSEQ multiplex PCR; in TCRdb, only in-frame clones are kept and a portion is missing. The sample lists 25,000 to 30,000 clones, 55% to 70% seen once, with roughly 51% in the top ten. The receptor comes from a human donor with chronic lymphocytic leukemia. Sequences were derived from PBMCs, sampled after 24 months of ibrutinib treatment.

CDR3: CASSGSVYYGYTF. CDR3 DNA: TGTGCCAGTAGTGGCAGCGTCTACTATGGCTACACCTTC. V gene TRBV19 combines with J gene TRBJ1-2; no definite D call. Germline CDR1 and CDR2: LNHDA and SQIVND (reference sequence). This CDR3 contains 13 residues. V gave up 5 bases and J gave up 3 bases, with 10 bases separating them.